The clone carrying this T cell receptor (beta chain) was seen at least ten times. This sample is drawn from a study of Graves' ophthalmopathy and Graves' hyperthyroidism. Whole-study context: No treatment had been given when peripheral blood was collected at initial diagnosis.

RNA served as the template for amplifying TCR beta CDR3 regions. In the first round, RT-PCR was carried out with HTBI primers, and a multiplex PCR formed the second round. One entry per CDR3 protein, called by TCRdb with MiXCR from the multiplex PCR reads. In the table there are under 350,000 distinct CDR3 sequences, roughly 16% of which are singletons. The CDR3 is made up of 15 amino acids. CDR1 and CDR2 from the germline V gene are SGDLS and YYNGEE. J gave up 2 bases and V 0 bases, and 3 bases lay outside the gene matches. The TCR comes from an adult man with Graves' ophthalmopathy. The source material was peripheral blood. The chain recombines TRBV9 with TRBJ2-7, with 9 bases aligning to TRBD2. CDR3 in DNA: TGTGCCAGCAGCGTAGCGGCGGGAGGGCCCTACGAGCAGTACTTC. Amino acids: CASSVAAGGPYEQYF. Drawing the rest from reference TRBV9 and TRBJ2-7, the complete variable domain is DSGVTQTPKHLITATGQRVTLRCSPRSGDLSVYWYQQSLDQGLQFLIQYYNGEERAKGNILERFSAQQFPDLHSELNLSSLELGDSALYFCASSVAAGGPYEQYFGPGTRLTVT.